This passage covers 19 T cell receptor beta chains from one sample sequenced in a study of beta chain features in type 1 diabetes (dated by TCRdb to about 2018). Libraries were constructed by the immunoSEQ multiplex PCR assay. The High Capacity cDNA Reverse Transcription Kit was used to reverse transcribe all of the isolated RNA, meaning that expressed TCRB transcripts were what got sequenced. TCRdb obtained this table from immuneACCESS and retained in-frame rearrangements with V and J assigned. These tables miss some clones; where compared with another copy, unresolved V genes account for less than half of the shortfall, and the remainder is unexplained. Present in this sample are 250,000 to 300,000 clones, about 7.8% of which were seen just once. The ten most abundant clones make up more than 0.8% of the sample. Sequencing was performed on central memory CD4+ T cells from blood. The receptors originated from a woman aged 18-35 years in good health.

The sample holds many counts of this clone. V usage is TRBV30 and J usage is TRBJ1-3; no reliable D call. The CDR3 loop spans 12 amino acids. V shed 4 bases and J shed 4 bases, with 8 bases lying between them. Per the germline V gene, CDR1 is GTSNPN and CDR2 is SVGIG (reference sequence). DNA for the CDR3: TGTGCCTGGAATTTCGAAGGAAACACCATATATTTT. It codes for CAWNFEGNTIYF. The entire variable domain, with the rest obtained from reference TRBV30 and TRBJ1-3, is as follows: SQTIHQWPATLVQPVGSPLSLECTVEGTSNPNLYWYRQAAGRGLQLLFYSVGIGQISSEVPQNLSASRPQDRQFILSSKKLLLSDSGFYLCAWNFEGNTIYFGEGSWLTVV.

The J gene is TRBJ1-4, the V gene TRBV30, with D possibly matching TRBD1 (6 bases). V shed 3 bases and J shed 0 bases, with 14 bases lying between them. CDR1 GTSNPN and CDR2 SVGIG come from the germline V gene (reference sequence). The CDR3 contains 16 residues. The CDR3 DNA reads as TGTGCCTGGAGAGTCCCCGACAGGACAACTAATGAAAAACTGTTTTTT. Protein: CAWRVPDRTTNEKLFF. The variable domain in full, with the rest retrieved from reference TRBV30 and TRBJ1-4, is SQTIHQWPATLVQPVGSPLSLECTVEGTSNPNLYWYRQAAGRGLQLLFYSVGIGQISSEVPQNLSASRPQDRQFILSSKKLLLSDSGFYLCAWRVPDRTTNEKLFFGSGTQLSVL.

The genes are TRBV30 and TRBJ2-5; D might be TRBD2 (5 bases). CDR1 and CDR2 (germline): GTSNPN, SVGIG (reference sequence). Trimming took off 0 bases at V and 2 bases at J, with 13 bases between the two ends. The CDR3 length is 15 residues. The CDR3 nucleotides read TGTGCCTGGAGTGTACGGTGGACTGCGCAAGAGACCCAGTACTTC. Protein: CAWSVRWTAQETQYF. The full variable domain, completed using reference TRBV30 and TRBJ2-5, is SQTIHQWPATLVQPVGSPLSLECTVEGTSNPNLYWYRQAAGRGLQLLFYSVGIGQISSEVPQNLSASRPQDRQFILSSKKLLLSDSGFYLCAWSVRWTAQETQYFGPGTRLLVL.

V gene TRBV5-5 combines with J gene TRBJ2-2; TRBD1 might be the D (5 bases). V was cut by 4 bases and J by 3 bases, with 13 bases left in between. Germline V gives CDR1 SGHKS, CDR2 YYEKEE (reference sequence). The CDR3 loop spans 15 amino acids. The CDR3 region has the DNA TGTGCCAGCAGCAGCCAAGGGGAATACACCGGGGAGCTGTTTTTT. Translated: CASSSQGEYTGELFF.

The chain couples TRBV29-1 to TRBJ1-2, with D tentatively TRBD1 (6 bases). Germline CDR1 reads SQVTM; CDR2 reads ANQGSEA. The V gene lost 6 bases and the J gene lost 7 bases, with 15 bases spanning the gap. This CDR3 is 12 amino acids long. The CDR3 sequence: CSVETGSGGYTF. The CDR3 nucleotides read TGCAGCGTAGAGACAGGATCAGGTGGCTACACCTTC.

This clone turned up a few times. The gene calls are TRBV6-6 and TRBJ1-1; 8 bases agree with TRBD1. The germline gives CDR1 MNHNY, CDR2 SVGAGI (reference sequence). The V and J ends lost 2 bases and 0 bases, in that order; junction bases with no gene match: 2. The CDR3 has 15 residues. The CDR3 bases are TGTGCCAGCAGTTACCCGGACAGGGTGAACACTGAAGCTTTCTTT. Encoded protein: CASSYPDRVNTEAFF.

In DNA form, the CDR3 reads TGTGCCAGCAGCGTAGTTCAGGCGGGAGGTCCGCAGTACTTC. This gives the protein CASSVVQAGGPQYF. V gene TRBV9 combines with J gene TRBJ2-7; 8 bases line up with TRBD2. Germline V gene sequence: CDR1 SGDLS, CDR2 YYNGEE. The CDR3 spans 14 residues. Losses at the gene ends were 0 bases for V and 9 bases for J; bases not matched to a gene: 8.

This clone was observed a few times. This chain joins TRBV15 and TRBJ1-1; 7 bases are shared with TRBD1. The CDR3 covers 15 residues. Germline loops: CDR1 LNHNV, CDR2 YYDKDF (reference sequence). Trimming took 5 bases from V and 7 from J; bases not matched to a gene: 13. The CDR3, as DNA: TGTGCCACCAGCTCAGGAGGGGGCGAAAGGGGTGAAGCTTTCTTT. It translates to CATSSGGGERGEAFF.

The chain recombines TRBV4-2 with TRBJ1-1; no clear D. The CDR3 loop spans 14 amino acids. In germline, CDR1 is LGHNA, CDR2 YNFKEQ. The V end was cut by 4 bases, the J end by 6 bases, with 15 bases between. The CDR3 nucleotides are TGTGCCAGCAGCCCCAGCGGGAGGAGGGCTGAAGCTTTCTTT. Translated: CASSPSGRRAEAFF.

This clone was counted a few times. J is TRBJ2-7 and V is TRBV7-2, with 7 bases fitting TRBD1. The CDR3 covers 14 residues. CDR1 and CDR2 from the germline V gene are SGHTA and FQGNSA. J lost 7 bases, V lost 1 base, and 7 bases had no gene match. CDR3: CASSLVTGVYEQYV. The CDR3 DNA is TGTGCCAGCAGCTTAGTAACAGGGGTTTATGAGCAGTACGTC.

This clone has more than one count but fewer than ten. This chain joins TRBV7-9 and TRBJ2-1, with D unresolved. CDR3 length: 14 amino acids. Looked up from germline, CDR1 is SEHNR and CDR2 is FQNEAQ (reference sequence). The germline V and J ends were trimmed by 1 base and 5 bases, with 9 bases remaining between them. The CDR3 DNA reads as TGTGCCAGCAGCTTAGAGTATCGGGACAATGAGCAGTTCTTC. This codes for CASSLEYRDNEQFF. The full variable domain, completed using reference TRBV7-9 and TRBJ2-1, is DTGVSQNPRHKITKRGQNVTFRCDPISEHNRLYWYRQTLGQGPEFLTYFQNEAQLEKSRLLSDRFSAERPKGSFSTLEIQRTEQGDSAMYLCASSLEYRDNEQFFGPGTRLTVL.

There are a few counts of this clone. The chain joins TRBV5-4 to TRBJ1-4, with D uncertain. Trimming cost V 4 bases and J 8 bases, with 12 bases left between them. The germline V gene encodes CDR1 SGHNT and CDR2 YYREEE (reference sequence). The CDR3 is 13 amino acids. CDR3: CASSLSPQEKLFF. DNA of the CDR3: TGTGCCAGCAGCCTGTCCCCACAAGAAAAACTGTTTTTT.

The chain employs TRBV5-1 and TRBJ1-1; a possible D gene is TRBD1 (5 bases). This CDR3 contains 15 residues. CDR1 and CDR2 (germline): SGHRS, YFSETQ. Between the trimmed V and J ends, which lost 0 bases and 7 bases, there was a span of 16 bases. The CDR3 region is CASSLEFKGFREAFF. The CDR3 bases are TGCGCCAGCAGCTTGGAGTTTAAGGGGTTCCGTGAAGCTTTCTTT.

This clone was recorded at least ten times. Other DNA sequences in the same sample also yield this CDR3. The CDR3 DNA reads TGCGCCAGCAGCCAAGCCGCAGACACAGATACGCAGTATTTT. It encodes CASSQAADTDTQYF. The chain couples TRBV4-3 to TRBJ2-3; D gene unclear. CDR1 is LGHNA, CDR2 YSLEER, per germline. There are 14 residues in the CDR3. V lost 1 base, J lost 2 bases, and 7 bases lay in between.

This clone appeared many times. The rearrangement uses TRBV4-3 and TRBJ2-3, with 9 bases aligning to TRBD2. Trimming cost V 1 base and J 3 bases; bases outside gene matches: 11. CDR1 and CDR2 (germline): LGHNA, YSLEER. The CDR3 consists of 18 residues. CDR3 amino acids: CASSQGLLAGFQTDTQYF. The CDR3 DNA sequence: TGCGCCAGCAGCCAAGGGCTCCTAGCGGGATTTCAGACAGATACGCAGTATTTT.

This clone came up many times. This chain connects TRBV7-2 to TRBJ1-6; D is ambiguous. Germline V lookup: CDR1 SGHTA, CDR2 FQGNSA. V was trimmed by 1 base and J by 11 bases, leaving 9 bases between them. This CDR3 has 13 amino acids. CDR3 bases: TGTGCCAGCAGCTTAGTTGGGGTTACACCCCTCCACTTT. Its translation: CASSLVGVTPLHF.

In its sample, this clone was seen a few times. This chain links TRBV7-6 with TRBJ2-5, with 7 bases lining up with TRBD1. Losses at the gene ends were 5 bases for V and 5 bases for J; bases not matched to a gene: 8. Germline V gives CDR1 SGHVS, CDR2 FNYEAQ. The CDR3 spans 14 residues. CDR3 amino acids: CASSQRTGPETQYF. The CDR3 nucleotides are TGTGCCAGCAGCCAAAGGACAGGTCCCGAGACCCAGTACTTC.

The rearrangement links TRBV19 to TRBJ2-1; no clear D gene. Per germline, CDR1 LNHDA and CDR2 SQIVND (reference sequence). The V and J ends lost 3 bases and 5 bases respectively, with 14 bases between them. The length of the CDR3 is 15 residues. The CDR3 loop is CASSMARLGHNEQFF. The CDR3 nucleotides are TGTGCCAGTAGTATGGCCCGGCTCGGTCACAATGAGCAGTTCTTC.

This clone was observed at least ten times. The chain carries TRBV14 and TRBJ1-3; D is unresolved. Germline-derived CDR1 and CDR2 are SGHDN and FVKESK. CDR3 size: 15 residues. V lost 4 bases to trimming and J lost 7 bases, with 17 bases between them. The CDR3 is CASSPWATLVNTIYF. CDR3 nucleotide sequence: TGTGCCAGCAGCCCCTGGGCGACTCTGGTTAACACCATATATTTT.